One sample yielded the 2 T cell receptor beta chains listed below, sequenced in a study of T-cell memory formation after mild COVID-19. MiXCR, applied by TCRdb to the 5' RACE reads, yields one record per CDR3 protein. This sample has fewer than 400,000 distinct CDR3 sequences, with roughly 15% found just once. Sequenced input: PBMCs or a T cell subset sorted from them (not recorded which). These receptors were collected from a man between 18 and 35 years old who had mild COVID-19 (a few samples of this study predate the infection). Cell type and time point are not known.

J is TRBJ2-2 and V is TRBV18; TRBD1 might be the D (7 bases). The V end lost 3 bases, the J end lost 7 bases, and 15 bases lay between the germline ends. Germline assignment: CDR1 KGHSH and CDR2 LQKENI. The CDR3 is 15 amino acids. The CDR3 sequence: CASSPPGQEGGELFF. CDR3 nucleotides: TGTGCCAGCTCACCCCCCGGACAGGAGGGCGGGGAGCTGTTTTTT.

The chain uses TRBV7-2 and TRBJ2-2; 8 bases line up with TRBD2. Losses at the gene ends were 6 bases for V and 1 base for J; bases not matched to a gene: 1. Looked up from germline, CDR1 is SGHTA and CDR2 is FQGNSA. This CDR3 region has 14 residues. The CDR3 DNA is TGTGCCAGCAGGAGCGGGGGGAACACCGGGGAGCTGTTTTTT. It specifies CASRSGGNTGELFF.